Detailed here is one T cell receptor beta chain. Its cognate antigen is unknown. This entry belongs to a study of cytomegalovirus exposure and HLA in healthy donors. The study's findings and limits: It was 164 TCR beta chains that were listed as cytomegalovirus-associated. The classifier reportedly diagnosed cytomegalovirus status with high specificity and sensitivity. Most TCR sequences were uncommon, yet certain public TCRs appeared in many donors.

Profiling relied on immunoSEQ multiplex PCR, and the TCRdb table lists in-frame clones only, not all of them. The sample holds roughly 150,000 clones, roughly 89% seen once. The sequence was obtained from a woman under 30 in good health and CMV-seropositive. The specimen was PBMCs.

This CDR3 reads CASSPTANTEAFF. As DNA, the CDR3 is TGTGCCAGCTCACCGACAGCGAACACTGAAGCTTTCTTT. The chain is built from TRBV18 and TRBJ1-1, with D perhaps TRBD1 (5 bases). V was cut by 3 bases and J by 1 base, with 6 bases left in between. The CDR3 consists of 13 residues. The V gene's germline CDR1 is KGHSH and CDR2 LQKENI. The full variable domain, with the rest looked up from reference TRBV18 and TRBJ1-1, is NAGVMQNPRHLVRRRGQEARLRCSPMKGHSHVYWYRQLPEEGLKFMVYLQKENIIDESGMPKERFSAEFPKEGPSILRIQQVVRGDSAAYFCASSPTANTEAFFGQGTRLTVV.